This T cell receptor beta chain was captured in a study of blood T cell repertoires in COVID-19. Study as a whole: Italy, Spain and the United States were the sources of the convalescent and acute COVID-19 samples. PBMCs, B-cell-depleted T cells, or T cells were the source of the cDNA or gDNA that made up the material.

The V gene's germline CDR1 is MNHEY and CDR2 SVGAGI. The trim removed 0 bases at V and 4 bases at J, leaving 6 bases unmatched. The CDR3 totals 16 residues. Authors' data handling: Quantification of nucleated cells was approximated via reference gene primer amplification. Using immunoSEQ multiplex PCR, the repertoire was profiled, and TCRdb retains in-frame clones only, with some absent. V, J and clone size were drawn from that table, and D and trimming were deduced from the DNA. This table holds roughly 73,000 clones, more than 75% found once. The chain couples TRBV6-5 to TRBJ1-2, with 9 bases matching TRBD1. Sequenced material: peripheral blood. This clonotype was obtained from a woman aged 80 or over with active or convalescent COVID-19. The CDR3 sequence is CASSYSETGGFYGYTF. In nucleotides, the CDR3 is TGTGCCAGCAGTTACTCGGAGACAGGGGGATTCTATGGCTACACCTTC.